The 8 T cell receptor beta chains listed next were all sequenced from one sample in a study of T cell clones after liver transplantation. Here immunoSEQ multiplex PCR was the method, and the copy in TCRdb shows in-frame clones only, minus some. This table has under 60,000 clones, 60% to 80% appearing once. Sample: CD4+ T cells from blood, taken at the 22-month timepoint. These receptors came from a human patient who received a liver transplant. Some T cells may possibly be graft donor cells.

The chain combines TRBV11-2 with TRBJ2-7, with a possible D match to TRBD2 (6 bases). This CDR3 is 15 amino acids long. Trimming removed 3 bases from V and 3 bases from J, with 15 bases in between. CDR1 and CDR2 (germline): SGHAT, FQNNGV. The CDR3 loop reads CASSFWGDPLYEQYF. DNA of the CDR3: TGTGCCAGCAGCTTTTGGGGGGATCCCCTCTACGAGCAGTACTTC.

The chain joins TRBV7-2 to TRBJ2-7; 8 nucleotides line up with TRBD1. Unmatched junction bases numbered 5, after V lost 2 bases and J lost 2 bases. Germline CDR1 and CDR2: SGHTA and FQGNSA. The CDR3 is made up of 15 amino acids. For the CDR3, the DNA is TGTGCCAGCAGCTTACGGACAGGGCCGACCTACGAGCAGTACTTC. This translates into CASSLRTGPTYEQYF.

This clone showed up just a few times. The chain is built from TRBV4-1 and TRBJ2-4; D assignment may be TRBD1 or TRBD2 (6 bases each). The germline gives CDR1 MGHRA, CDR2 YSYEKL. The CDR3 length is 16 residues. Trimming removed 5 bases from V and 7 bases from J, with 21 bases in between. CDR3 protein: CASSSGDGRRGNIQYF. CDR3 nucleotides: TGCGCCAGCAGCTCCGGCGACGGCCGGAGGGGGAACATTCAGTACTTC.

The V call is TRBV5-1, the J call TRBJ1-2; 11 positions agree with TRBD1. Germline trimming cut 4 bases from V and 8 bases from J; bases unmatched to any gene: 10. Germline V gene sequence: CDR1 SGHRS, CDR2 YFSETQ. This CDR3 region has 15 residues. The CDR3 here is CASSPSGQGVEGYTF. The CDR3 region has the DNA TGCGCCAGCAGCCCCTCGGGACAGGGGGTCGAGGGCTACACCTTC.

This clone turned up a few times. The chain couples TRBV20-1 to TRBJ1-1; tentative D call: TRBD1 (5 bases). The V gene lost 1 base and the J gene lost 10 bases, with 10 bases spanning the gap. The CDR3 spans 11 residues. Germline CDR1 DFQATT, CDR2 SNEGSKA (reference sequence). The chain's CDR3 is CSARGPGGAFF. The CDR3 DNA reads as TGCAGTGCTAGAGGGCCTGGGGGAGCTTTCTTT.

The chain employs TRBV4-1 and TRBJ2-3, with TRBD2 matching 12 bases. Per germline, CDR1 MGHRA and CDR2 YSYEKL. The CDR3 has 16 amino acids. V lost 2 bases, J lost 3 bases, and 3 bases stayed unmatched. CDR3 region: CASSQSSGGATDTQYF. In DNA, the CDR3 is TGCGCCAGCAGCCAATCTAGCGGGGGGGCGACAGATACGCAGTATTTT.

The DNA for the CDR3 is TGTGCCAGCTCCAAGAGGGCAACTAATGAAAAACTGTTTTTT. Translation: CASSKRATNEKLFF. V is TRBV28 and J is TRBJ1-4; no reliable D call. The V gene's germline CDR1 is MDHEN and CDR2 SYDVKM. V was shortened by 8 bases and J by 0 bases, with 10 bases between the two germline ends. The CDR3 is made up of 14 amino acids.

V gene TRBV10-2 combines with J gene TRBJ2-3; tentative D call: TRBD2 (5 bases). The CDR3 runs to 13 residues. Trimming stripped 6 bases from V and 2 bases from J, with 9 bases between. From germline, CDR1 is WSHSY and CDR2 SAAADI. CDR3 nucleotide sequence: TGCGCCAGCAGCAGCGGAGTCACAGATACGCAGTATTTT. Its protein is CASSSGVTDTQYF.